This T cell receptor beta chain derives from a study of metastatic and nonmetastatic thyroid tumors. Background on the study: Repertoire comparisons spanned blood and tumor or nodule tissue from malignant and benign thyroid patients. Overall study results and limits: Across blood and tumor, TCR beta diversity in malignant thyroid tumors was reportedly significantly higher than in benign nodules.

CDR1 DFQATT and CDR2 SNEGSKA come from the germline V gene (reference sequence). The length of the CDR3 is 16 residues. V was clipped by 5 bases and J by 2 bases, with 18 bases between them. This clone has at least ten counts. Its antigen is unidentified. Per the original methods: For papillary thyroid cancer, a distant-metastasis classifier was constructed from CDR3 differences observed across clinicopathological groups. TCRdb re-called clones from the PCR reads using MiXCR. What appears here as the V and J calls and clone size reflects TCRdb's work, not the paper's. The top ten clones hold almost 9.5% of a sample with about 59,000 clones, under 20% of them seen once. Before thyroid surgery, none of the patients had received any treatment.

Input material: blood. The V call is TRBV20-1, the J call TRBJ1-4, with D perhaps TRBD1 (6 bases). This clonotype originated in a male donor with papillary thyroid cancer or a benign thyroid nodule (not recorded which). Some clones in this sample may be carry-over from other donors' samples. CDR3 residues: CSAGSAGALTNEKLFF. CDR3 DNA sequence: TGCAGTGCTGGATCGGCAGGGGCGCTTACTAATGAAAAACTGTTTTTT.